The 30 T cell receptor beta chains listed next were all sequenced from one sample in a study of shared clonotypes between healthy human individuals. Profiling relied on immunoSEQ multiplex PCR, and the TCRdb table lists in-frame clones only, not all of them. The sample consists of approximately 2.4 million clones, 95% of them appearing once. Material for sequencing was naive CD4+ T cells sorted from blood. As for subset: CD45RA+ positively selected. The receptors come from a man in his late teens or twenties in good health.

The V and J genes are TRBV6-1 and TRBJ1-5; 9 nucleotides align to TRBD1. This CDR3 has 13 residues. Germline V gives CDR1 MNHNS, CDR2 SASEGT. V dropped 8 bases and J dropped 7; count of bases not matched to a gene: 6. CDR3 loop: CASETGGWQPQHF. DNA for the CDR3: TGTGCCAGCGAGACAGGGGGGTGGCAGCCCCAGCATTTT.

The chain carries TRBV28 and TRBJ2-2, with D possibly matching TRBD1 (6 bases). Germline V gene sequence: CDR1 MDHEN, CDR2 SYDVKM. Trimming removed 6 bases at V and 4 bases at J, with 12 bases between. The length of the CDR3 is 14 residues. The CDR3 DNA sequence: TGTGCCAGCAGCACCGGACAGCCCACCGGGGAGCTGTTTTTT. Residues: CASSTGQPTGELFF.

This chain uses TRBV2 with TRBJ2-3; D might be TRBD2 (5 bases). CDR1 and CDR2 (germline): SNHLY, FYNNEI. The CDR3 has 15 amino acids. V was clipped by 4 bases and J by 0 bases, with 11 bases between them. Here the CDR3 DNA reads TGTGCCAGCAGTGGAATAGCGACTAGCACAGATACGCAGTATTTT. Protein product: CASSGIATSTDTQYF.

The V gene is TRBV6-5, the J gene TRBJ1-1, with D possibly TRBD1 on 5 matching bases. V lost 8 bases, J lost 8 bases, and 24 bases lay in between. The CDR3 sequence is 15 residues long. Germline V lookup: CDR1 MNHEY, CDR2 SVGAGI. CDR3 sequence (DNA): TGTGCCAGCGGCTCAACGGGGGGTACGCCACAGGAAGCTTTCTTT. Translating gives CASGSTGGTPQEAFF.

V is TRBV10-3 and J is TRBJ1-5; 7 nucleotides align to TRBD1. The CDR3 runs to 14 residues. V gave up 4 bases and J gave up 4 bases; unmatched junction bases: 4. The germline V gene has CDR1 ENHRY and CDR2 SYGVKD. The DNA of the CDR3 is TGTGCCATCAGTGGACCGGGACAGAATCAGCCCCAGCATTTT. Its protein is CAISGPGQNQPQHF.

With regard to this clone: The same CDR3 arises from other DNA sequences in this sample as well. This rearrangement joins TRBV5-1 to TRBJ2-5; possible D gene TRBD2, 6 bases. The CDR3 runs 13 residues. Between the trimmed V and J ends, which lost 4 bases and 3 bases, there was a span of 10 bases. CDR1 is SGHRS, CDR2 YFSETQ, per germline. The CDR3 reads CASSGRTEETQYF. DNA for the CDR3: TGCGCCAGCAGCGGGAGGACGGAAGAGACCCAGTACTTC.

This chain joins TRBV30 and TRBJ1-4; 7 positions match TRBD1. CDR3 size: 15 residues. The V segment lost 5 bases and the J segment 3 bases; nucleotides outside the gene matches: 9. The germline CDR1 and CDR2 sequences are GTSNPN and SVGIG (reference sequence). The CDR3, as DNA: TGTGCCTGGGGCCCCACCGGGACAGCTAATGAAAAACTGTTTTTT. Residues: CAWGPTGTANEKLFF.

J is TRBJ1-1 and V is TRBV18; D is perhaps TRBD1 (6 bases). V shed 1 base and J shed 3 bases, with 15 bases lying between them. The CDR3 runs to 16 residues. Germline V lookup: CDR1 KGHSH, CDR2 LQKENI. CDR3 in amino acids: CASSPRGGQGHTEAFF. The CDR3 region has the DNA TGTGCCAGCTCACCACGCGGGGGGCAAGGCCACACTGAAGCTTTCTTT.

The gene calls are TRBV23-1 and TRBJ1-4, with 8 bases that match TRBD1. TRBV23-1 carries the ORF label, with uncertain function. The V gene end was trimmed by 0 bases and the J gene end by 8 bases; junction bases not matched to a gene: 5. The CDR3 is made up of 15 amino acids. CDR3 sequence (DNA): TGCGCCAGCAGTCAATCGGACAGGGAAGGGGAAAAACTGTTTTTT. Translation: CASSQSDREGEKLFF.

This chain uses TRBV2 with TRBJ1-3, with no clear D. Germline loops: CDR1 SNHLY, CDR2 FYNNEI. This CDR3 has 13 residues. Trimming took off 8 bases at V and 4 bases at J, with 12 bases between the two ends. CDR3 nucleotide sequence: TGTGCCAGCTGCGCCAGCGACGGAAACACCATATATTTT. This gives the protein CASCASDGNTIYF.

This chain joins TRBV7-2 and TRBJ1-1; D perhaps matches TRBD1 (5 bases). Germline V gene sequence: CDR1 SGHTA, CDR2 FQGNSA. V lost 1 base and J 3 bases, leaving 9 bases between the germline ends. This CDR3 has 14 residues. This CDR3 is CASSLGGGYTEAFF. The CDR3 coding sequence is TGTGCCAGCAGCTTAGGGGGGGGATACACTGAAGCTTTCTTT.

V gene TRBV5-1 combines with J gene TRBJ2-7; D ambiguous. Germline V gene lookup returns CDR1 SGHRS and CDR2 YFSETQ. The ends were cut back, 3 bases at V and 1 base at J, with 11 bases in the middle. CDR3 length equals 14 residues. The CDR3 here is CASSSLDPSYEQYF. The CDR3 nucleotides read TGCGCCAGCAGCTCCCTTGATCCTTCCTACGAGCAGTACTTC.

The V and J genes are TRBV5-1 and TRBJ2-7; a weak D match, TRBD2 (6 bases). Germline values: CDR1 SGHRS, CDR2 YFSETQ. Trimming stripped 3 bases from V and 4 bases from J, with 11 bases between. The CDR3 runs 13 residues. CDR3 bases: TGCGCCAGCAGCTACGGGGGAGAGTACGAGCAGTACTTC. As protein: CASSYGGEYEQYF.

The chain employs TRBV6-5 and TRBJ1-3; D is unclear. Germline CDR1 and CDR2: MNHEY and SVGAGI. The CDR3 consists of 15 residues. The V gene lost 8 bases and the J gene lost 0 bases, with 14 bases spanning the gap. For the CDR3, the DNA is TGTGCCAGCCGACCGTGGGAGAGCTCTGGAAACACCATATATTTT. It specifies CASRPWESSGNTIYF.

The gene calls are TRBV30 and TRBJ1-4, with TRBD1 matching 10 bases. The CDR3 is made up of 13 amino acids. Germline-derived CDR1 and CDR2 are GTSNPN and SVGIG (reference sequence). J gave up 7 bases and V 5 bases, and 4 bases lay outside the gene matches. The CDR3 DNA sequence: TGTGCCTGGCGGACAGGGGGTTTTGAAAAACTGTTTTTT. It yields the protein CAWRTGGFEKLFF.

CDR3 protein: CASSLSGGAETQYF. As DNA, the CDR3 is TGTGCCAGCAGTTTAAGTGGGGGGGCAGAGACCCAGTACTTC. The V and J genes are TRBV28 and TRBJ2-5, with D perhaps matching TRBD2 (7 bases). This CDR3 is built from 14 residues. With 2 bases removed from V and 4 bases from J, the gap between germline ends came to 11 bases. Germline V CDR1 and CDR2: MDHEN, SYDVKM.

The gene calls are TRBV30 and TRBJ2-3; 12 bases are shared with TRBD2. The germline V gene encodes CDR1 GTSNPN and CDR2 SVGIG (reference sequence). This CDR3 is built from 19 residues. The V and J ends lost 0 bases and 5 bases, in that order; junction bases with no gene match: 15. CDR3 DNA: TGTGCCTGGAGTGTCGGTCTAGCGGGGGGGCTCGCCCCTCGAGATACGCAGTATTTT. This translates into CAWSVGLAGGLAPRDTQYF. The whole variable domain, remainder taken from reference TRBV30 and TRBJ2-3, is SQTIHQWPATLVQPVGSPLSLECTVEGTSNPNLYWYRQAAGRGLQLLFYSVGIGQISSEVPQNLSASRPQDRQFILSSKKLLLSDSGFYLCAWSVGLAGGLAPRDTQYFGPGTRLTVL.

The V gene is TRBV7-2, the J gene TRBJ2-2; TRBD2 agrees at 8 bases. Germline V gene data show CDR1 as SGHTA and CDR2 as FQGNSA. CDR3 length: 16 amino acids. V lost 3 bases, J lost 2 bases, and 5 bases stayed unmatched. In DNA, the CDR3 is TGTGCCAGCAGCTTTACTAGCGGACTCAACACCGGGGAGCTGTTTTTT. Translation gives CASSFTSGLNTGELFF.

This clone has only one observation. This chain joins TRBV6-6 and TRBJ2-1; TRBD2 is a possible D gene (6 bases). Deletions cut 10 bases from V and 4 bases from J, with 17 bases between. This CDR3 is built from 14 residues. Germline V gene sequence: CDR1 MNHNY, CDR2 SVGAGI (reference sequence). The DNA for the CDR3 is TGTGCCACCAGCTTAGCGGAGGGTTACAATGAGCAGTTCTTC. Protein sequence: CATSLAEGYNEQFF.

The chain recombines TRBV7-2 with TRBJ2-5; the D is unclear. Germline V gives CDR1 SGHTA, CDR2 FQGNSA. There are 15 residues in the CDR3. V lost 0 bases, J lost 1 base, and 9 bases lay in between. CDR3 amino acids: CASSLARTIQETQYF. The CDR3 nucleotides read TGTGCCAGCAGCTTAGCGCGGACCATCCAAGAGACCCAGTACTTC.

The rearrangement links TRBV5-4 to TRBJ2-1, with TRBD2 matching 14 bases. Germline CDR1 is SGHNT and CDR2 is YYREEE (reference sequence). The CDR3 extends over 18 amino acids. With 4 bases clipped from V and 5 bases from J, the junction kept 11 bases outside the gene matches. The CDR3 sequence: CASSVTRGLAGVDNEQFF. CDR3 coding DNA: TGTGCCAGCAGCGTAACACGGGGACTAGCGGGAGTTGACAATGAGCAGTTCTTC.

In the case of this clone: Other DNA sequences in the same sample also yield this CDR3. V usage is TRBV6-1 and J usage is TRBJ1-1; D not resolved. Germline CDR1 and CDR2: MNHNS and SASEGT. V was pared by 2 bases and J by 2 bases, with 6 bases between. The CDR3 runs 13 residues. CDR3 in amino acids: CASSEQDNTEAFF. CDR3 coding DNA: TGTGCCAGCAGTGAACAGGATAACACTGAAGCTTTCTTT.

This chain connects TRBV5-4 to TRBJ2-7; 8 bases fit TRBD1. V was pared by 4 bases and J by 3 bases, with 9 bases of the junction left unmatched. This CDR3 comprises 15 residues. The germline V gene encodes CDR1 SGHNT and CDR2 YYREEE (reference sequence). CDR3 residues: CASSRSGDRYYEQYF. For the CDR3, the DNA is TGTGCCAGCAGCCGGTCCGGGGACAGGTACTACGAGCAGTACTTC.

This clone was observed a single time. The DNA is omitted, as the CDR3 cannot be located on it reliably, and the CDR3 follows TCRdb's listing. The chain joins TRBV12-1 to TRBJ2-7; TRBD1 was called by the table and not checked on the DNA. TRBV12-1 is a known pseudogene. The CDR3 has 15 amino acids, counting both end residues. This CDR3 reads CASSFGQGAPYEQYF.

The rearrangement uses TRBV28 and TRBJ2-7; TRBD1 matches 9 bases. The CDR3 sequence is 15 residues long. Germline CDR1 and CDR2: MDHEN and SYDVKM. Trimming cost V 5 bases and J 3 bases; bases outside gene matches: 8. The CDR3 reads CASSPPGTGNYEQYF. CDR3 DNA sequence: TGTGCCAGCAGTCCTCCTGGGACAGGGAACTACGAGCAGTACTTC.

This chain uses TRBV27 with TRBJ1-2; 7 bases agree with TRBD1. The CDR3 covers 15 residues. Germline trimming cut 5 bases from V and 3 bases from J; bases unmatched to any gene: 9. The V gene's germline CDR1 is MNHEY and CDR2 SMNVEV (reference sequence). The CDR3: CASSDRQGGHYGYTF. The CDR3 bases are TGTGCCAGCAGTGACCGACAGGGAGGTCACTATGGCTACACCTTC.

The CDR3 reads CASTSDGGSNQPQHF. DNA of the CDR3: TGTGCCAGCACCTCAGACGGGGGTAGCAATCAGCCCCAGCATTTT. The rearrangement links TRBV6-1 to TRBJ1-5; perhaps TRBD1 as D (5 bases). There are 15 residues in the CDR3. Trimming took 7 bases from V and 0 from J, leaving 13 bases between them. CDR1 and CDR2 (germline): MNHNS, SASEGT.

V is TRBV5-6 and J is TRBJ2-5, with unresolved D. Germline lookup yields CDR1 SGHDT and CDR2 YYEEEE. This CDR3 has 14 amino acids. Trimming removed 1 base at V and 4 bases at J, with 11 bases between. CDR3 coding DNA: TGTGCCAGCAGCTTGCTCAACTACGGAGAGACCCAGTACTTC. Translating gives CASSLLNYGETQYF.

The V gene is TRBV6-1, the J gene TRBJ1-5; no reliable D call. V was pared by 7 bases and J by 0 bases, with 13 bases between. The CDR3 runs to 15 residues. CDR1 is MNHNS, CDR2 SASEGT, per germline. CDR3 protein: CASTAGGNSNQPQHF. The CDR3 DNA is TGTGCCAGCACTGCAGGAGGCAATAGCAATCAGCCCCAGCATTTT.

The chain is built from TRBV5-6 and TRBJ1-5; D ambiguous. The CDR3 has 15 amino acids. CDR1 SGHDT and CDR2 YYEEEE come from the germline V gene. V was shortened by 1 base and J by 3 bases, with 11 bases between the two germline ends. The CDR3 is CASSLRQTSNQPQHF. The CDR3 DNA reads as TGTGCCAGCAGCTTGAGGCAGACCTCCAATCAGCCCCAGCATTTT.